This T cell receptor (beta chain) was profiled in a study of blood T cells in healthy people across ages. Study results and caveats: Diversity was higher, and naive CD4+ cells more numerous, in long-lived donors than in aged donors.

The second PCR ran roughly 7 to 11 cycles with a sample-barcoded 5' primer and J-beta primers. From the 5' RACE reads, TCRdb called clonotypes with MiXCR, one entry per CDR3 protein. The data contain about 570,000 distinct CDR3 sequences, approximately 27% of them singletons. The draw of peripheral blood yielded about 10 milliliters from each donor. As regards this clonotype: What it binds is not known.

The clonotype comes from a woman aged 70-85 years in good health. The sample consisted of blood.

The CDR3 DNA reads TGCGCCAGCAGCCCTTTGACGTTGAGGGTGATGTCTGGGGCCAACGTCCTGACTTTC. It yields the protein CASSPLTLRVMSGANVLTF. The chain couples TRBV5-1 to TRBJ2-6, with a possible D match to TRBD2 (5 bases). CDR3 length equals 19 residues. The germline V gene encodes CDR1 SGHRS and CDR2 YFSETQ. The V end was cut by 4 bases, the J end by 1 base, with 21 bases between.